The T cell receptor (beta chain) under discussion was sequenced for a study of shared T cell receptors in the human thymus. Libraries were prepared by immunoSEQ multiplex PCR; TCRdb keeps only in-frame clonotypes and omits some of them. The sample records some 640,000 clones, over 75% being singletons. Germline V gene sequence: CDR1 SGHDN, CDR2 FVKESK. V shed 0 bases and J 2 bases; nucleotides not matched to a gene: 18. The length of the CDR3 is 20 residues. The sample was also linked to a second study, of human thymus T cells.

The chain employs TRBV14 and TRBJ2-7, with TRBD2 identical over 8 bases. Specimen: thymocytes. This TCR came from a boy in the first two years of life with a congenital heart defect. The CDR3 nucleotides read TGTGCCAGCAGCCAAGATACCACCGTGAAGGGGAATAGCGGGACCTACGAGCAGTACTTC. Its protein is CASSQDTTVKGNSGTYEQYF.